These T cell receptor beta chains were read from a single sample in a study of cytomegalovirus exposure and HLA in healthy donors. Using immunoSEQ multiplex PCR, the repertoire was profiled, and TCRdb retains in-frame clones only, with some absent. Among under 100,000 clones, roughly 96% were seen once, and the ten largest hold 0.69%. Sequenced: PBMCs. These receptors all stem from a woman under 30 in good health and CMV-seronegative. CDR3s include the opening cysteine and the closing phenylalanine or tryptophan. D genes are given only for firm matches. Only part of the rows carry a size: once, few, many, or a class if the clone is expanded.

-	15	TRBJ2-1	-	TRBV11-2	CASTQLPGLYNEQFF	TGTGCCAGCACCCAACTCCCGGGACTCTACAATGAGCAGTTCTTC
-	18	TRBJ1-4	TRBD1	TRBV10-3	CAISPMGQGLERNEKLFF	TGTGCCATCAGTCCTATGGGACAGGGACTCGAGCGGAATGAAAAACTGTTTTTT
-	19	TRBJ2-1	TRBD2	TRBV7-6	CASSLYWTSGSSSYNEQFF	TGTGCCAGCAGCTTATACTGGACTAGCGGGAGTAGCTCCTACAATGAGCAGTTCTTC
-	14	TRBJ1-5	TRBD1	TRBV4-2	CASSLQGGNQPQHF	TGTGCCAGCAGCTTACAGGGGGGTAATCAGCCCCAGCATTTT
-	13	TRBJ1-1	-	TRBV27	CASSRRENTEAFF	TGTGCCAGCAGTCGCAGGGAGAACACTGAAGCTTTCTTT
-	16	TRBJ2-5	-	TRBV28	CASSPFPGGIQETQYF	TGTGCCAGCAGCCCATTCCCAGGGGGGATCCAAGAGACCCAGTACTTC
-	15	TRBJ2-3	-	TRBV5-1	CASSSDRYSADTQYF	TGCGCCAGCAGCAGTGACAGGTATAGCGCAGATACGCAGTATTTT
-	15	TRBJ1-5	TRBD1	TRBV18	CASSRTGDSNQPQHF	TGTGCCAGCTCGAGGACAGGAGATAGCAATCAGCCCCAGCATTTT
-	13	TRBJ2-1	-	TRBV23-1	CASSQIRSHEQFF	TGCGCCAGCAGTCAAATCCGGTCCCATGAGCAGTTCTTC
-	17	TRBJ2-7	-	TRBV5-6	CASSFRLSGVGIYEQYF	TGTGCCAGCAGCTTTAGGTTGTCGGGAGTGGGAATCTACGAGCAGTACTTC
-	14	TRBJ1-1	-	TRBV5-1	CASSLGRGDTEAFF	TGCGCCAGCAGCTTGGGCAGGGGCGACACTGAAGCTTTCTTT
-	14	TRBJ1-1	-	TRBV7-9	CASRLGPTNTEAFF	TGTGCCAGCAGACTTGGGCCGACGAACACTGAAGCTTTCTTT
once	15	TRBJ1-6	TRBD1	TRBV7-2	CASSLEGQGFSPLHF	TGTGCCAGCAGCTTAGAGGGACAGGGGTTTTCACCCCTCCACTTT
-	11	TRBJ1-2	-	TRBV20-1	CSARTGGGYTF	TGCAGTGCTAGGACCGGAGGGGGCTACACCTTC
-	15	TRBJ2-7	TRBD2	TRBV27	CASSLSTGGRYEQYF	TGTGCCAGCAGTTTATCGACGGGGGGTCGTTACGAGCAGTACTTC
-	15	TRBJ2-7	-	TRBV4-3	CASSLWTGSSYEQYF	TGCGCCAGCAGCCTGTGGACGGGGAGCTCCTACGAGCAGTACTTC
-	11	TRBJ2-7	-	TRBV28	CASSLRYEQYF	TGTGCCAGCAGTCTCCGGTACGAGCAGTACTTC
few	14	TRBJ1-6	-	TRBV18	CASSGGTDNSPLHF	TGTGCCAGCTCAGGGGGGACCGATAATTCACCCCTCCACTTT
-	14	TRBJ2-7	TRBD1	TRBV19	CASNAGQGSYEQYF	TGTGCCAGTAACGCGGGACAGGGGTCTTACGAGCAGTACTTC
-	17	TRBJ2-7	TRBD2	TRBV6-1	CASSEVQRTSGRYEQYF	TGTGCCAGCAGTGAAGTCCAAAGGACTAGCGGGAGGTACGAGCAGTACTTC
-	16	TRBJ2-3	TRBD1	TRBV6-6	CASSYGTGPSTDTQYF	TGTGCCAGCAGTTATGGGACAGGGCCCAGCACAGATACGCAGTATTTT
-	15	TRBJ1-5	-	TRBV28	CASSSPPGLDQPQHF	TGTGCCAGCAGTTCACCTCCAGGGTTGGATCAGCCCCAGCATTTT
-	16	TRBJ2-2	-	TRBV14	CASSQVGKGRSGELFF	TGTGCCAGCAGCCAAGTCGGGAAAGGTCGATCCGGGGAGCTGTTTTTT
-	18	TRBJ2-1	TRBD2	TRBV7-2	CASSLVLAGGGNDNEQFF	TGTGCCAGCAGCTTAGTTCTAGCGGGAGGGGGGAACGACAATGAGCAGTTCTTC
-	15	TRBJ2-2	TRBD2	TRBV5-1	CASSLLASGSRELFF	TGCGCCAGCAGCTTGCTGGCTAGCGGGAGTAGGGAGCTGTTTTTT
-	13	TRBJ1-2	-	TRBV4-1	CASSHPDSYGYTF	TGCGCCAGCAGCCACCCGGACAGCTATGGCTACACCTTC
-	14	TRBJ2-2	-	TRBV9	CASSSTGNTGELFF	TGTGCCAGCAGCTCAACAGGGAACACCGGGGAGCTGTTTTTT
-	19	TRBJ2-1	TRBD2	TRBV4-3	CASSRTLTSGRADYNEQFF	TGCGCCAGCAGCCGGACCCTGACTAGCGGGAGGGCCGACTACAATGAGCAGTTCTTC